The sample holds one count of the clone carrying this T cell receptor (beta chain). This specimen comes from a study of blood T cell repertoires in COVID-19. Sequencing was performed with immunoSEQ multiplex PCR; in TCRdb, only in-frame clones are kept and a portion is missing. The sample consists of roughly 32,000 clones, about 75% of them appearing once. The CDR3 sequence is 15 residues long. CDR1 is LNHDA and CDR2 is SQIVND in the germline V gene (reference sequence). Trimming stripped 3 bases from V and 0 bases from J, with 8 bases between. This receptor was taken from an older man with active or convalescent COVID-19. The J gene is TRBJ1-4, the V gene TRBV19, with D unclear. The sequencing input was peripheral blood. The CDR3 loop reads CASSMSSATNEKLFF. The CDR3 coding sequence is TGTGCCAGTAGTATGAGTAGCGCAACTAATGAAAAACTGTTTTTT.